This T cell receptor beta chain was identified during a study of T cell responses to AZD1222 COVID-19 vaccine. The CDR3 has 14 amino acids. CDR1 KGHSH and CDR2 LQKENI come from the germline V gene. The germline V and J ends were trimmed by 1 base and 8 bases, with 11 bases remaining between them. Sequencing used immunoSEQ multiplex PCR; TCRdb keeps in-frame clones, though not all of them. The table includes around 140,000 clones, about nine tenths detected once. The sequence derives from an adult who received the AZD1222 COVID-19 vaccine. This material consisted of peripheral blood, taken 28 days after the second AZD1222 dose. The chain uses TRBV18 and TRBJ1-4; weak D call: TRBD1 (5 bases). CDR3 amino acids: CASSPRGEREKLFF. The CDR3 region has the DNA TGTGCCAGCTCACCACGGGGGGAGAGAGAAAAACTGTTTTTT.